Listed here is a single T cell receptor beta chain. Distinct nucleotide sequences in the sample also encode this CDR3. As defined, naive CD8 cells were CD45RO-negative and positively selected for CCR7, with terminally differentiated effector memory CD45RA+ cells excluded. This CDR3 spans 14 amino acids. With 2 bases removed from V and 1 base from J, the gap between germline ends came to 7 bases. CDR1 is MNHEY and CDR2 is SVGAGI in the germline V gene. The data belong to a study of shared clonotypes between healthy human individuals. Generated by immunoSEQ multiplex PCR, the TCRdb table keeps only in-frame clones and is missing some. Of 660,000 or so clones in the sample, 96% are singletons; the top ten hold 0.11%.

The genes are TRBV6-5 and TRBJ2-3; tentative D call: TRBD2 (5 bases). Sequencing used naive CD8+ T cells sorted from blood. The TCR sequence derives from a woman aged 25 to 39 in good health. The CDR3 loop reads CASSYGRGTDTQYF. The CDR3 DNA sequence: TGTGCCAGCAGTTACGGGCGGGGCACAGATACGCAGTATTTT.